This T cell receptor beta chain originates from a study of T cells after yellow fever vaccination. Turning to the study itself: Fractions with few cells were prepared using SMART-Seq v4 Ultra Low Input.

The CDR3 extends over 14 amino acids. The V and J ends lost 7 bases and 0 bases respectively, with 10 bases between them. TCR cDNA was made by 5'RACE template switching, adding a universal primer site and UMIs. Each CDR3 protein is one row after TCRdb ran MiXCR on the 5' RACE reads. The table lists some 400,000 distinct CDR3 sequences, roughly 6.2% of them singletons, with approximately 15% in the top ten. The study's findings and limits: At under 97% for CD4 and approximately 88% for CD8, most primary-vaccination clones showed up again after the booster.

In this sample, this clonotype turned up many times. Its matching antigen is unknown. The sample here was PBMCs, taken 5 days after the yellow fever booster vaccination. The V call is TRBV12-3 or TRBV12-4, the J call TRBJ2-1; D possibly corresponds to TRBD2 (6 bases). This sequence originates from a man aged 25-45 years who received the YFV17D yellow fever vaccine. In DNA, the CDR3 is TGTGCCAGCAAGTGGCGGGACTCCTACAATGAGCAGTTCTTC. Its translation is CASKWRDSYNEQFF.